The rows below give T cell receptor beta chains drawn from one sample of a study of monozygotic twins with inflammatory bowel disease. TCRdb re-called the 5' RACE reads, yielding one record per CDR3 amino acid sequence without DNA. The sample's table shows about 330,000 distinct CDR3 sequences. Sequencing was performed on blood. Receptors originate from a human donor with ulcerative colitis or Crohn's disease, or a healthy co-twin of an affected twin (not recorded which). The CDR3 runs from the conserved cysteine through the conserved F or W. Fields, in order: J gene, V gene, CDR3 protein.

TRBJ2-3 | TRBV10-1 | CASSEEGDTQYF
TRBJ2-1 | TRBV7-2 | CASSFGRTPGEQFF
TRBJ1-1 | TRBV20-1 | CSASGTGGNTEAFF
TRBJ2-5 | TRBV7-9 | CASSLGDRIKETQYF
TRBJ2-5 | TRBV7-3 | CASSPDAAGGETQYF
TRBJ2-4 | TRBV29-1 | CSGRQPGSKNIQYF
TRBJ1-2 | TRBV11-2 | CASSLRGSGYGYTF
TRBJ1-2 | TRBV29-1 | CSGTELLYGYTF
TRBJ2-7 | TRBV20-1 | CSARAPRGAYEQYF
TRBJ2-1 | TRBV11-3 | CASSPSGGGRYNEQFF
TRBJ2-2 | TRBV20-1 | CSARGLAGGTGELFF
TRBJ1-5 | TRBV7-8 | CASSPARRPSNQPQHF
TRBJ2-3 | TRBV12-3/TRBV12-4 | CASSFTLLSGPGTQYF
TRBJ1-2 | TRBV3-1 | CASSQEDPYGYTF
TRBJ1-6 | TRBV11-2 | CASSSNRGSSPLHF
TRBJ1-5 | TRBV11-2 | CASSDTPSQPQHF
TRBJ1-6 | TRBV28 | CASSLRPGGNSPLHF
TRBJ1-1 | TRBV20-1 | CSARAGGADTEAFF
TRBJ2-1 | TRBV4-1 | CASSQELVAGGPSYNEQFF
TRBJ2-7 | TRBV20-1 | CSVSPRGDGSYEQYF
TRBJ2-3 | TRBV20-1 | CSARLPGGLLDTQYF
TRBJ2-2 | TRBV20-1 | CSARDQRGTGELFF
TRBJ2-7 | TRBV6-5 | CASSYTGTARGEQYF
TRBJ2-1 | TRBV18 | CASSAGAAYNEQFF
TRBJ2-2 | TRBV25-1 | CASSEYMHATGELFF
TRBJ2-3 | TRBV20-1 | CSARGPGQGFADTQYF
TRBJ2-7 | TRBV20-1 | CSAHQDVHWNF
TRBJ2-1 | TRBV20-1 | CSAPDRGLGNEQFF
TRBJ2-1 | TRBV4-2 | CASSQPGGNEQFF